The TCR beta chain under discussion was sequenced for a study of T cell responses to AZD1222 COVID-19 vaccine. Overall study results and limits: Close to half of spike-specific TCRs reportedly recognize unmutated variant regions. Breadth and depth of Spike-specific TCRs rose after two AZD1222 doses. Spike-wide coverage was observed for vaccine-associated CD4 TCRs, with dominant responses at 160-218 and 743-854.

As to this clone: Its specificity is not known.

Both about-4-week and about-12-week second-dose recipients were combined. V lost 4 bases and J lost 14; bases outside the gene matches: 20. CDR3 length: 16 amino acids. In germline, CDR1 is SGHDT, CDR2 YYEEEE. Repertoires were generated with immunoSEQ multiplex PCR, while TCRdb's copy carries only in-frame clones and drops some. The repertoire has about 120,000 clones, around 83% of them found once; the top ten carry roughly a quarter. The sample consisted of peripheral blood, taken 28 days after the second AZD1222 dose. The rearrangement uses TRBV5-6 and TRBJ2-2; 7 positions match TRBD1. The receptor's source is an adult who received the AZD1222 COVID-19 vaccine. The CDR3 is CASSLRDSINKGGLFF. The CDR3 DNA follows: TGTGCCAGCAGCCTTAGGGACAGTATCAACAAGGGCGGACTGTTTTTT.